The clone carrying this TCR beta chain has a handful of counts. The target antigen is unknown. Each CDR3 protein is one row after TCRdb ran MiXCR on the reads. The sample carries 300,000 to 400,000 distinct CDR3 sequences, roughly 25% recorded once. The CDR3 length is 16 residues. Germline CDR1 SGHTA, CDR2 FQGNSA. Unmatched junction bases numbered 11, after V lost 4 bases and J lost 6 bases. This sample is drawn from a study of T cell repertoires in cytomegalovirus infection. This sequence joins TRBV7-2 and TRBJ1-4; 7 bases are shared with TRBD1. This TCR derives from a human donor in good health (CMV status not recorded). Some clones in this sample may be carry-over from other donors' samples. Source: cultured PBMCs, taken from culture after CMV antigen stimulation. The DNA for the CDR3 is TGTGCCAGCAGCTCCCCGGACAGGCGGTATGATGAAAAACTGTTTTTT. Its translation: CASSSPDRRYDEKLFF.